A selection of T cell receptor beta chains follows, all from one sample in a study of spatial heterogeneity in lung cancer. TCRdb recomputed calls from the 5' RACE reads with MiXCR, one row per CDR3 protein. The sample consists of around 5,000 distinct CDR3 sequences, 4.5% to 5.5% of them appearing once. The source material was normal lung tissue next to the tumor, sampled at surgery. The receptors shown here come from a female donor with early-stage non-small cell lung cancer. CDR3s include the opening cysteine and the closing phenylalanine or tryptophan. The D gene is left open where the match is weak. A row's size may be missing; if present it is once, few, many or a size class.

cdr3_nt: TGCGCCAGCAGCTTGGAAGGCGGAGGCATCTACGAGCAGTACTTC; cdr3_aa: CASSLEGGGIYEQYF; clone_size: medium-sized; j_call: TRBJ2-7; v_call: TRBV5-1; d_call: .
cdr3_nt: TGTGCCAGCAGCCAACTAGCGGGTGAGCAGTACTTC; cdr3_aa: CASSQLAGEQYF; clone_size: .; j_call: TRBJ2-7; v_call: TRBV3-1; d_call: TRBD2
cdr3_nt: TGTGCCAGCAGCTTAGAGGGGAACACTGAAGCTTTCTTT; cdr3_aa: CASSLEGNTEAFF; clone_size: many; j_call: TRBJ1-1; v_call: TRBV7-9; d_call: .
cdr3_nt: TGTGCCAGCAGTTACTCCCGGGGGAAAGGCTACACCTTC; cdr3_aa: CASSYSRGKGYTF; clone_size: medium-sized; j_call: TRBJ1-2; v_call: TRBV6-5; d_call: .
cdr3_nt: TGTGCCACCAGTGATGACAGCACAGATACGCAGTATTTT; cdr3_aa: CATSDDSTDTQYF; clone_size: many; j_call: TRBJ2-3; v_call: TRBV24-1; d_call: .
cdr3_nt: TGTGCCAGCAGCTCAGGCGGCTCGGGAACTGAAGCTTTCTTT; cdr3_aa: CASSSGGSGTEAFF; clone_size: many; j_call: TRBJ1-1; v_call: TRBV28; d_call: .
cdr3_nt: TGTGCCAGCAGTTTAGGGGGGAAAAACATTCAGTACTTC; cdr3_aa: CASSLGGKNIQYF; clone_size: many; j_call: TRBJ2-4; v_call: TRBV28; d_call: .
cdr3_nt: TGTGCCAGCAGCGTTGGGGAGGGATGGACAGATACGCAGTATTTT; cdr3_aa: CASSVGEGWTDTQYF; clone_size: few; j_call: TRBJ2-3; v_call: TRBV9; d_call: TRBD2
cdr3_nt: TGCGCCAGCAGTCGGGACAGGGCAGAGACCCAGTACTTC; cdr3_aa: CASSRDRAETQYF; clone_size: .; j_call: TRBJ2-5; v_call: TRBV10-1; d_call: TRBD1
cdr3_nt: TGTGCCAGCAGCTCCCAGGCGGGAGGGTTTGATGAGCAGTTCTTC; cdr3_aa: CASSSQAGGFDEQFF; clone_size: many; j_call: TRBJ2-1; v_call: TRBV7-3; d_call: TRBD2
cdr3_nt: TGCAGACAGGGGTCGGGGGCTTTCTTT; cdr3_aa: CRQGSGAFF; clone_size: many; j_call: TRBJ1-1; v_call: TRBV20-1; d_call: TRBD1
cdr3_nt: TGTGCCACCAGCCCTGGTGGACAGGCCGGGGAGCTGTTTTTT; cdr3_aa: CATSPGGQAGELFF; clone_size: few; j_call: TRBJ2-2; v_call: TRBV24-1; d_call: TRBD1
cdr3_nt: TGCAGTGCTTCAACACGGGCAGATCAGCCCCAGCATTTT; cdr3_aa: CSASTRADQPQHF; clone_size: medium-sized; j_call: TRBJ1-5; v_call: TRBV20-1; d_call: .
cdr3_nt: TGTGCCAGCAGCCAAGGGGGCAATCAGCCCCAGCATTTT; cdr3_aa: CASSQGGNQPQHF; clone_size: many; j_call: TRBJ1-5; v_call: TRBV3-1; d_call: .
cdr3_nt: TGTGCCGCCAGACCTAAAGCTTTCTTT; cdr3_aa: CAARPKAFF; clone_size: many; j_call: TRBJ1-1; v_call: TRBV21-1; d_call: .
cdr3_nt: TGCAGCGTTGAAGAGCCTAGCGGCTACAATGAGCAGTTCTTC; cdr3_aa: CSVEEPSGYNEQFF; clone_size: medium-sized; j_call: TRBJ2-1; v_call: TRBV29-1; d_call: TRBD2
cdr3_nt: TGTGCCAGCAGCTTAGCAGGCAGGGGATACGAGCAGTACTTC; cdr3_aa: CASSLAGRGYEQYF; clone_size: medium-sized; j_call: TRBJ2-7; v_call: TRBV7-2; d_call: .
cdr3_nt: TGTGCCAGCAGTCCACTAGCGGGAGGGAGTGAGACCCAGTACTTC; cdr3_aa: CASSPLAGGSETQYF; clone_size: medium-sized; j_call: TRBJ2-5; v_call: TRBV12-3/TRBV12-4; d_call: TRBD2
cdr3_nt: TGTGCCAGTGGAATACTAGCGGGAGAAGATACGCAGTATTTT; cdr3_aa: CASGILAGEDTQYF; clone_size: medium-sized; j_call: TRBJ2-3; v_call: TRBV19; d_call: TRBD2
cdr3_nt: TGCAGTGCTAGAGTCTCAGATAATCAGCCCCAGCATTTT; cdr3_aa: CSARVSDNQPQHF; clone_size: medium-sized; j_call: TRBJ1-5; v_call: TRBV20-1; d_call: .
cdr3_nt: TGTGCCAGCAGCTTAGATTCGGGAAGGCCTTACGAGCAGTACTTC; cdr3_aa: CASSLDSGRPYEQYF; clone_size: medium-sized; j_call: TRBJ2-7; v_call: TRBV7-2; d_call: .
cdr3_nt: TGTGCCAGCAAAGGGACAGGGGGGGAAAAACTGTTTTTT; cdr3_aa: CASKGTGGEKLFF; clone_size: many; j_call: TRBJ1-4; v_call: TRBV12-3/TRBV12-4; d_call: TRBD1
cdr3_nt: TGTGCCAGCAGCCGGGACCCCTTGAACACTGAAGCTTTCTTT; cdr3_aa: CASSRDPLNTEAFF; clone_size: many; j_call: TRBJ1-1; v_call: TRBV7-2; d_call: .
cdr3_nt: TGTGCCAGCAGTTTATCGGGGAACTATGGCTACACCTTC; cdr3_aa: CASSLSGNYGYTF; clone_size: many; j_call: TRBJ1-2; v_call: TRBV28; d_call: .
cdr3_nt: TGCGCCAGCAGTTACGCAGCGGGTAGCTCCTACGAGCAGTACTTC; cdr3_aa: CASSYAAGSSYEQYF; clone_size: many; j_call: TRBJ2-7; v_call: TRBV10-1; d_call: .
cdr3_nt: TGTGCCTGGAGTCCCATTCACAGGGGAAGAGGGCAGCCCCAGCATTTT; cdr3_aa: CAWSPIHRGRGQPQHF; clone_size: .; j_call: TRBJ1-5; v_call: TRBV30; d_call: TRBD1
cdr3_nt: TGCAGTGCTAGAGATCAGTGGGGGTTCTCACCCCTCCACTTT; cdr3_aa: CSARDQWGFSPLHF; clone_size: medium-sized; j_call: TRBJ1-6; v_call: TRBV20-1; d_call: .
cdr3_nt: TGTGCCATCAGTTCCGGGGAGAAGGAGACCCAGTACTTC; cdr3_aa: CAISSGEKETQYF; clone_size: .; j_call: TRBJ2-5; v_call: TRBV10-3; d_call: .
cdr3_nt: TGTGCCAGCCGGGGCAGTTTCAATCAGCCCCAGCATTTT; cdr3_aa: CASRGSFNQPQHF; clone_size: medium-sized; j_call: TRBJ1-5; v_call: TRBV25-1; d_call: .
cdr3_nt: TGTGACAGACAGGGGATATGGAAAAATGAAGATTTATTT; cdr3_aa: CDRQGIWKNEDLF; clone_size: .; j_call: TRBJ1-1; v_call: TRBV27; d_call: TRBD1
cdr3_nt: TGCGCCAGCAGCTTGAATCAGATTGGGGTTACCGGGGAGCTGTTTTTT; cdr3_aa: CASSLNQIGVTGELFF; clone_size: medium-sized; j_call: TRBJ2-2; v_call: TRBV5-1; d_call: .
cdr3_nt: TGTGCCAGCACCACGGGGTTGGTGCGGGAGGGCGGTGAGCAGTTCTTC; cdr3_aa: CASTTGLVREGGEQFF; clone_size: many; j_call: TRBJ2-1; v_call: TRBV5-4; d_call: TRBD2
cdr3_nt: TGCAGTGCTAGAGATGGGGGCGCGACTGAAGCTTTCTTT; cdr3_aa: CSARDGGATEAFF; clone_size: many; j_call: TRBJ1-1; v_call: TRBV20-1; d_call: .
cdr3_nt: TGCGCCAGCAGCCAGGGGACAGGGTTCTCCTACGAGCAGTACTTC; cdr3_aa: CASSQGTGFSYEQYF; clone_size: few; j_call: TRBJ2-7; v_call: TRBV4-1; d_call: TRBD1
cdr3_nt: TGTGCCAGCAGGATTCAAGAGACCCAGTACTTC; cdr3_aa: CASRIQETQYF; clone_size: medium-sized; j_call: TRBJ2-5; v_call: TRBV28; d_call: .
cdr3_nt: TGCAGTGCAGACGGGTCTGGAAACACCATATATTTT; cdr3_aa: CSADGSGNTIYF; clone_size: medium-sized; j_call: TRBJ1-3; v_call: TRBV20-1; d_call: .
cdr3_nt: TGCGCCAGCAGCTTCGAGAACAGGGGGCGCGGGGAGACCCAGTACTTC; cdr3_aa: CASSFENRGRGETQYF; clone_size: .; j_call: TRBJ2-5; v_call: TRBV5-1; d_call: TRBD1
cdr3_nt: TGTGCCAGCAGTTCCATGGACGCCTATGAAAAACTGTTTTTT; cdr3_aa: CASSSMDAYEKLFF; clone_size: .; j_call: TRBJ1-4; v_call: TRBV27; d_call: .
cdr3_nt: TGTGCCAGCAGCCGTCCGCCGCTGGGACAGGTGAACACCGGGGAGCTGTTTTTT; cdr3_aa: CASSRPPLGQVNTGELFF; clone_size: many; j_call: TRBJ2-2; v_call: TRBV28; d_call: TRBD1
cdr3_nt: TGTGCCAGCAGGCCAAGTCGGGGGCTCACAGATACGCAGTATTTT; cdr3_aa: CASRPSRGLTDTQYF; clone_size: few; j_call: TRBJ2-3; v_call: TRBV27; d_call: .
cdr3_nt: TGTGCCAGCGGAGAACTGAGAGCTGGAGGAAACACCATATATTTT; cdr3_aa: CASGELRAGGNTIYF; clone_size: medium-sized; j_call: TRBJ1-3; v_call: TRBV6-5; d_call: .
cdr3_nt: TGCGCCAGCAGTGAGGCGAGCGGGAAAGCCGGGGAGCTGTTTTTT; cdr3_aa: CASSEASGKAGELFF; clone_size: medium-sized; j_call: TRBJ2-2; v_call: TRBV10-1; d_call: TRBD2
cdr3_nt: TGCGCCAGCAGCGTATCAGGGGAGGGATACGAGCAGTACTTC; cdr3_aa: CASSVSGEGYEQYF; clone_size: few; j_call: TRBJ2-7; v_call: TRBV5-1; d_call: .
cdr3_nt: TGTGCCAGCGGCTATCTTCAGGGAGGGAATCAGCCCCAGCATTTT; cdr3_aa: CASGYLQGGNQPQHF; clone_size: medium-sized; j_call: TRBJ1-5; v_call: TRBV12-3/TRBV12-4; d_call: .
cdr3_nt: TGCGCCAGCAGCGATTTAGCCCACGATGAAGCTTTCTTT; cdr3_aa: CASSDLAHDEAFF; clone_size: medium-sized; j_call: TRBJ1-1; v_call: TRBV10-2; d_call: .
cdr3_nt: TGCAGTGCTACCCCCATGACTAGCGGGAGCACAGATACGCAGTATTTT; cdr3_aa: CSATPMTSGSTDTQYF; clone_size: many; j_call: TRBJ2-3; v_call: TRBV20-1; d_call: TRBD2
cdr3_nt: TGTGCCAGCAGTTTGGGATATAATTCACCCCTCCACTTT; cdr3_aa: CASSLGYNSPLHF; clone_size: medium-sized; j_call: TRBJ1-6; v_call: TRBV27; d_call: .
cdr3_nt: TGTGCCATCAGCCGGGGAGAGGGAAACACCATATATTTT; cdr3_aa: CAISRGEGNTIYF; clone_size: few; j_call: TRBJ1-3; v_call: TRBV10-3; d_call: .
cdr3_nt: TGCGCCAGCAGCTCTACTCAGTCGAATTCACCCCTCCACTTT; cdr3_aa: CASSSTQSNSPLHF; clone_size: medium-sized; j_call: TRBJ1-6; v_call: TRBV5-1; d_call: .
cdr3_nt: TGTGCCAGCAGTAATTACTGGGATACGCAGTATTTT; cdr3_aa: CASSNYWDTQYF; clone_size: .; j_call: TRBJ2-3; v_call: TRBV6-2/TRBV6-3; d_call: .
cdr3_nt: TGTGCCAGCAGCCCCGGGACTAACACCTACGAGCAGTACTTC; cdr3_aa: CASSPGTNTYEQYF; clone_size: medium-sized; j_call: TRBJ2-7; v_call: TRBV7-2; d_call: TRBD2
cdr3_nt: TGTGCCAGCAACCCGGGACAGCTAGGAAACACCATATATTTT; cdr3_aa: CASNPGQLGNTIYF; clone_size: medium-sized; j_call: TRBJ1-3; v_call: TRBV12-3/TRBV12-4; d_call: TRBD1
cdr3_nt: TGCGCCAGCAGCCCTGAGGGACAGGCATACTACGAGCAGTACTTC; cdr3_aa: CASSPEGQAYYEQYF; clone_size: many; j_call: TRBJ2-7; v_call: TRBV4-1; d_call: TRBD1